The 27 T cell receptor beta chains below all came from one sample that was sequenced in a study of blood T cell repertoires in COVID-19. The protocol was immunoSEQ multiplex PCR, while the TCRdb copy is restricted to in-frame clones and leaves out a portion. This sample has fewer than 200,000 clones; around two thirds occur once, and the top ten carry 2.5% to 3.5%. Sequenced: peripheral blood. Receptor source: a woman aged 80 or over with acute or convalescent COVID-19.

This clone was counted only a few times. This chain joins TRBV6-1 and TRBJ1-5, with D perhaps TRBD1 (5 bases). The germline V gene encodes CDR1 MNHNS and CDR2 SASEGT. The CDR3 contains 15 residues. The V gene lost 3 bases and the J gene lost 6 bases, with 15 bases spanning the gap. This CDR3 is CASSDQYGGVQPQHF. The CDR3 bases are TGTGCCAGCAGTGATCAATATGGAGGGGTTCAGCCCCAGCATTTT.

The chain couples TRBV27 to TRBJ2-2; the D gene is possibly TRBD2 (6 bases). The V gene's germline CDR1 is MNHEY and CDR2 SMNVEV (reference sequence). The CDR3 consists of 14 residues. Trimming left V 4 bases short and J 4 bases short, with 10 bases between. The CDR3, as DNA: TGTGCCAGCAGTTCGACTAGATCCACCGGGGAGCTGTTTTTT. It specifies CASSSTRSTGELFF.

The chain couples TRBV18 to TRBJ1-1; D might be TRBD1 (5 bases). V was cut by 2 bases and J by 5 bases, with 27 bases left in between. This CDR3 contains 19 residues. Germline loops: CDR1 KGHSH, CDR2 LQKENI. In DNA, the CDR3 is TGTGCCAGCTCACCATTCTCCTCCCAGATTGGGGCTCCGTGGACTGAAGCTTTCTTT. Amino acid sequence: CASSPFSSQIGAPWTEAFF.

This chain joins TRBV3-1 (or the pseudogene TRBV3-2) and TRBJ1-1; 8 nucleotides match TRBD1. The CDR3 consists of 13 residues. CDR1 and CDR2 (germline): LGHDT, YNNKEL (reference sequence). J gave up 3 bases and V 7 bases, and 4 bases lay outside the gene matches. The CDR3 spells CASMGDRHTEAFF. The CDR3 DNA sequence: TGTGCCAGCATGGGGGACAGGCACACTGAAGCTTTCTTT.

The chain employs TRBV4-1 and TRBJ1-5, with a weak D call TRBD1 (5 bases). The CDR3 consists of 17 residues. CDR1 and CDR2 (germline): MGHRA, YSYEKL. V was shortened by 1 base and J by 0 bases, with 13 bases between the two germline ends. The CDR3 DNA follows: TGCGCCAGCAGCCAAGTTCCGGGGGTACATAGCAATCAGCCCCAGCATTTT. Translated, it gives CASSQVPGVHSNQPQHF.

The sample holds one count of this clone. V usage is TRBV7-6 and J usage is TRBJ1-1; possibly TRBD1 for D (6 bases). The V end lost 4 bases, the J end lost 1 base, and 16 bases lay between the germline ends. The CDR3 contains 16 residues. Germline CDR1 reads SGHVS; CDR2 reads FNYEAQ. The DNA of the CDR3 is TGTGCCAGCAGCTGGTTGTTAAAGACAGGGAACACTGAAGCTTTCTTT. It yields the protein CASSWLLKTGNTEAFF.

The table lists this clone with a count of one. The gene calls are TRBV5-5 and TRBJ1-2; 11 bases align to TRBD1. The CDR3 sequence is 17 residues long. V shed 3 bases and J 1 base; nucleotides not matched to a gene: 8. The germline CDR1 and CDR2 sequences are SGHKS and YYEKEE (reference sequence). The chain's CDR3 is CASSSGQGAIGNYGYTF. The CDR3 DNA follows: TGTGCCAGCAGCTCAGGACAGGGGGCAATTGGTAACTATGGCTACACCTTC.

The chain couples TRBV11-3 to TRBJ2-7, with D possibly TRBD2 on 5 matching bases. The V end lost 1 base, the J end lost 4 bases, and 8 bases lay between the germline ends. The length of the CDR3 is 13 residues. The V gene's germline CDR1 is SGHNT and CDR2 YENEEA. The CDR3 region is CASSLGTGYEQYF. The CDR3 DNA is TGTGCCAGCAGCTTAGGGACGGGGTACGAGCAGTACTTC. The variable domain in full, with the rest retrieved from reference TRBV11-3 and TRBJ2-7, is EAGVVQSPRYKIIEKKQPVAFWCNPISGHNTLYWYLQNLGQGPELLIRYENEEAVDDSQLPKDRFSAERLKGVDSTLKIQPAELGDSAVYLCASSLGTGYEQYFGPGTRLTVT.

The V gene is TRBV4-1, the J gene TRBJ2-1; 12 bases agree with TRBD2. With 5 bases clipped from V and 4 bases from J, the junction kept 9 bases outside the gene matches. The CDR3 consists of 17 residues. The V gene's germline CDR1 is MGHRA and CDR2 YSYEKL. In nucleotides, the CDR3 is TGCGCCAGCAGCGCCCGGCAGACTAGCGGGAGTTACAATGAGCAGTTCTTC. Its protein product is CASSARQTSGSYNEQFF.

The V and J genes are TRBV5-1 and TRBJ2-5, with TRBD2 matching over 9 bases. The J segment lost 5 bases and the V segment lost 8 bases, leaving 13 bases of the junction unmatched. Germline values: CDR1 SGHRS, CDR2 YFSETQ. The CDR3 has 15 residues. This CDR3 is CASSGGSGRRETQYF. The CDR3 coding sequence is TGCGCCAGTAGCGGAGGTAGCGGGAGACGGGAGACCCAGTACTTC.

The chain links TRBV6-2 or TRBV6-3 to TRBJ2-1, with 8 bases fitting TRBD2. The CDR3 spans 14 residues. The ends lost 5 bases at V and 7 bases at J; junction bases unmatched: 7. Germline CDR1 and CDR2: MNHEY and SVGEGT. CDR3 bases: TGTGCCAGCAGTCCACCGGGAGGGTGGAATGAGCAGTTCTTC. This sequence encodes CASSPPGGWNEQFF.

The genes are TRBV7-9 and TRBJ2-1; tentatively, D is TRBD2 (6 bases). The CDR3 consists of 19 residues. Germline V CDR1 and CDR2: SEHNR, FQNEAQ (reference sequence). Trimming took off 1 base at V and 4 bases at J, with 23 bases between the two ends. CDR3 DNA: TGTGCCAGCAGCTTAGGTCTTTCGGGACTCGATGCTCTATACAATGAGCAGTTCTTC. Protein product: CASSLGLSGLDALYNEQFF.

With respect to this clone: A junction end diverges from the germline sequence, so it may reflect a read error. The gene calls are TRBV11-2 and TRBJ1-4, with 7 bases lining up with TRBD1. Germline CDR1 reads SGHAT; CDR2 reads FQNNGV. The CDR3 covers 15 residues. The CDR3 DNA reads as TGTGCCAGCAGTTTAGGGACAGCAACTAATGAAAAACTGTTTTTT. Its translation: CASSLGTATNEKLFF.

The J gene is TRBJ2-5, the V gene TRBV20-1; D is possibly TRBD2 (6 bases). Trimming removed 7 bases at V and 2 bases at J, with 8 bases between. CDR1 is DFQATT and CDR2 is SNEGSKA in the germline V gene (reference sequence). The CDR3 is 11 amino acids. The CDR3 nucleotides read TGCAGTGGCGGGATGCAAGAGACCCAGTACTTC. Translating gives CSGGMQETQYF.

The chain uses TRBV4-1 and TRBJ2-3, with 8 bases aligning to TRBD2. After removal of 1 base from V and 1 base from J, the junction contained 10 bases not matched to a gene. The germline CDR1 and CDR2 sequences are MGHRA and YSYEKL. The CDR3 totals 18 residues. CDR3 region: CASSQVFRLAGRTDTQYF. The CDR3 DNA is TGCGCCAGCAGCCAAGTATTCCGGCTAGCGGGCCGCACAGATACGCAGTATTTT.

DNA of the CDR3: TGTGCCAGTAGTTCCCGGACAGGGGGCTCAGATACGCAGTATTTT. This codes for CASSSRTGGSDTQYF. The gene calls are TRBV19 and TRBJ2-3; 11 bases line up with TRBD1. The V and J ends lost 5 bases and 4 bases, in that order; junction bases with no gene match: 5. In germline, CDR1 is LNHDA, CDR2 SQIVND (reference sequence). The CDR3 spans 15 residues.

This chain links TRBV7-2 with TRBJ2-7, with TRBD2 matching over 7 bases. The CDR3 is 15 amino acids. J was trimmed by 1 base and V by 1 base; bases with no gene match: 4. Germline CDR1 is SGHTA and CDR2 is FQGNSA. The CDR3 is CASSLGSGPSYEQYF. In DNA form, the CDR3 reads TGTGCCAGCAGCTTAGGTAGCGGGCCGTCCTACGAGCAGTACTTC. Full variable domain (missing parts from reference TRBV7-2 and TRBJ2-7): GAGVSQSPSNKVTEKGKDVELRCDPISGHTALYWYRQSLGQGLEFLIYFQGNSAPDKSGLPSDRFSAERTGGSVSTLTIQRTQQEDSAVYLCASSLGSGPSYEQYFGPGTRLTVT.

This clone is a singleton in its sample. The chain joins TRBV5-1 to TRBJ2-3; no firm D call. Germline V gene lookup returns CDR1 SGHRS and CDR2 YFSETQ. This CDR3 contains 15 residues. The V and J ends lost 7 bases and 0 bases respectively, with 15 bases between them. CDR3 residues: CASGVKDPSTDTQYF. In nucleotides, the CDR3 is TGCGCCAGCGGAGTAAAGGATCCTAGCACAGATACGCAGTATTTT.

This clone was seen only a few times. This rearrangement joins TRBV11-2 to TRBJ2-2, with 7 bases identical to TRBD2. Germline loops: CDR1 SGHAT, CDR2 FQNNGV. V lost 4 bases to trimming and J lost 5 bases; unmatched junction nucleotides: 10. CDR3 length: 16 residues. The CDR3 spells CASSSNLGLVTGELFF. Written as DNA, the CDR3 is TGTGCCAGCAGCTCCAATCTCGGACTAGTAACCGGGGAGCTGTTTTTT.

The chain is built from TRBV7-2 and TRBJ2-1, with 8 bases matching TRBD1. In germline, CDR1 is SGHTA, CDR2 FQGNSA. J was trimmed by 6 bases and V by 5 bases; bases with no gene match: 6. This CDR3 is 14 amino acids long. CDR3 DNA sequence: TGTGCCAGCAGCATTAAGACAGGGGCCAATGAGCAGTTCTTC. It is translated as CASSIKTGANEQFF.

The chain recombines TRBV2 with TRBJ2-2; D perhaps matches TRBD2 (5 bases). The ends were cut back, 4 bases at V and 4 bases at J, with 16 bases in the middle. CDR1 and CDR2 from the germline V gene are SNHLY and FYNNEI. The CDR3 contains 16 residues. The CDR3 protein is CASSVASGLFTGELFF. The CDR3 DNA reads as TGTGCCAGCAGTGTAGCGAGCGGCCTATTCACCGGGGAGCTGTTTTTT.

CDR3 sequence reads: CASSPRQGWMGYTF. The CDR3 nucleotides read TGTGCCAGCAGTCCCCGACAGGGATGGATGGGCTACACCTTC. The rearrangement joins TRBV28 to TRBJ1-2; 7 bases map to TRBD1. The trim removed 5 bases at V and 8 bases at J, leaving 11 bases unmatched. Germline CDR1 and CDR2: MDHEN and SYDVKM. The CDR3 sequence is 14 residues long.

The V and J genes are TRBV28 and TRBJ1-4, with D possibly TRBD1 on 6 matching bases. Germline V gives CDR1 MDHEN, CDR2 SYDVKM. V lost 8 bases and J 7 bases, leaving 17 bases between the germline ends. CDR3 length: 14 amino acids. The CDR3 DNA reads as TGTGCCAGCGTCGAAGGGGGGGCGGGTGAAAAACTGTTTTTT. The encoded protein is CASVEGGAGEKLFF. The whole variable domain, filled in from reference TRBV28 and TRBJ1-4, reads DVKVTQSSRYLVKRTGEKVFLECVQDMDHENMFWYRQDPGLGLRLIYFSYDVKMKEKGDIPEGYSVSREKKERFSLILESASTNQTSMYLCASVEGGAGEKLFFGSGTQLSVL.

This chain links TRBV3-1 (or the pseudogene TRBV3-2) with TRBJ2-5; 7 bases align to TRBD1. The CDR3 has 17 amino acids. Germline V gene sequence: CDR1 LGHDT, CDR2 YNNKEL (reference sequence). V lost 1 base, J lost 5 bases, and 13 bases stayed unmatched. The CDR3 loop reads CASSQVWTTGSRETQYF. As DNA, the CDR3 is TGTGCCAGCAGCCAAGTTTGGACGACAGGGTCGCGGGAGACCCAGTACTTC.

This chain uses TRBV4-2 with TRBJ2-5, with 9 bases matching TRBD2. The CDR3 loop spans 17 amino acids. Germline V gene sequence: CDR1 LGHNA, CDR2 YNFKEQ. Losses at the gene ends were 0 bases for V and 2 bases for J; bases not matched to a gene: 7. This CDR3 is CASSQDPASGAQETQYF. The CDR3 DNA reads as TGTGCCAGCAGCCAAGATCCGGCTAGCGGGGCTCAAGAGACCCAGTACTTC.

The V and J genes are TRBV11-2 and TRBJ2-6, with 11 bases matching TRBD2. Trimming took 6 bases from V and 4 from J; bases not matched to a gene: 8. CDR3 size: 17 residues. The germline V gene has CDR1 SGHAT and CDR2 FQNNGV. As DNA, the CDR3 is TGTGCCAGCAGTAGAACTAGCGGGAGAATCGGGGCCAACGTCCTGACTTTC. Amino acid sequence: CASSRTSGRIGANVLTF.

The genes are TRBV27 and TRBJ1-2; the D gene is possibly TRBD1 (6 bases). The V gene lost 2 bases and the J gene lost 6 bases, with 10 bases spanning the gap. This CDR3 spans 13 amino acids. CDR1 is MNHEY, CDR2 SMNVEV, per germline (reference sequence). CDR3 sequence reads: CASSLNTGNGYTF. The CDR3 DNA sequence: TGTGCCAGCAGTTTAAATACAGGGAATGGCTACACCTTC.